This T cell receptor beta chain was recorded in a study of vaccination effects on CD4 cells after COVID-19. The CDR3 totals 12 residues. Deletions cut 7 bases from V and 7 bases from J, with 11 bases between. CDR1 LNHDA and CDR2 SQIVND come from the germline V gene (reference sequence). Produced via immunoSEQ multiplex PCR; TCRdb's table is partial and in-frame only. The sample contains tens of thousands of clones, around 70% of which appear only once. Worth noting for this clone: The antigen remains undetermined.

ViraFEST assay sequencing came after antigen-specific CD4+ T cells were expanded with viral peptide pools. Isolating CD4+ T cells followed approximately 11 days of culture. Every participant took two doses of the BNT162b2 or mRNA-1273 vaccine. The rearrangement uses TRBV19 and TRBJ1-5, with a tentative D call TRBD1 (5 bases). The starting material was CD4+ T cells from PBMCs cultured with HCoV-229E spike peptides, obtained after COVID-19 vaccination. The clonotype comes from a human donor who received a COVID-19 vaccine. CDR3 residues: CASTPGEQPQHF. CDR3 DNA sequence: TGTGCCAGTACCCCGGGGGAGCAGCCCCAGCATTTT.